Listed here is a single T cell receptor (beta chain). Assay used: immunoSEQ multiplex PCR; TCRdb lists only in-frame clones, some missing. This table holds some 100,000 clones, around 75% found once. The entry originates in a study of CD8 T cell repertoires and HIV-1 epitope variants. The CDR3 runs to 12 residues. V dropped 2 bases and J dropped 10 bases, with 10 bases sitting between them. Per germline, CDR1 SGHDT and CDR2 YYEEEE. The chain employs TRBV5-6 and TRBJ1-5; perhaps TRBD1 as D (5 bases). Sequencing was performed on uncultured baseline CD8+ T cells from peripheral blood mononuclear cells (PBMCs). This receptor was obtained from a male donor with HIV. The CDR3 sequence is CASSLRGSPQHF. CDR3 bases: TGTGCCAGCAGCTTACGGGGGAGCCCCCAGCATTTT. The variable domain in full, with the rest retrieved from reference TRBV5-6 and TRBJ1-5, is DAGVTQSPTHLIKTRGQQVTLRCSPKSGHDTVSWYQQALGQGPQFIFQYYEEEERQRGNFPDRFSGHQFPNYSSELNVNALLLGDSALYLCASSLRGSPQHFGDGTRLSIL.